The subject of this entry is one TCR beta chain. This entry belongs to a study of blood T cell repertoires in COVID-19. The CDR3 is made up of 15 amino acids. The V gene's germline CDR1 is SGHVS and CDR2 FNYEAQ. Deletions cut 5 bases from V and 5 bases from J, with 16 bases between. Only in-frame clones appear in the TCRdb table, and some are missing; sequencing was by immunoSEQ multiplex PCR. The sample lists 100,000 to 150,000 clones, about nine tenths occurring once. The origin of this receptor is a man aged 65-85 years who had recovered from COVID-19. V usage is TRBV7-6 and J usage is TRBJ1-5; possible D gene TRBD1, 6 bases. Sequenced: peripheral blood. The CDR3 sequence: CASSPVGGADQPQHF. The CDR3 DNA is TGTGCCAGCAGCCCAGTGGGGGGGGCGGATCAGCCCCAGCATTTT.